These T cell receptor beta chains were read from a single sample in a study of T cell repertoires in cytomegalovirus infection. Their specific antigens are unknown. TCRdb reprocessed the reads via MiXCR and lists one record per CDR3 protein. There are some 940,000 distinct CDR3 sequences in the sample; 25% to 40% occur only once, and 13% lies in the top ten. The starting material was cultured CD8+ T cells from PBMCs, obtained from culture after CMV antigen stimulation. Receptors were obtained from a human donor in good health (CMV status not recorded). Some clones in this sample may be carry-over from other donors' samples. The CDR3 runs from the conserved cysteine through the conserved F or W. D genes are given only for firm matches. A clone size is listed for some rows: how often the clone was seen (once, few, many), or a class if it is expanded.

abundance: NA; v_gene: TRBV5-1; j_gene: TRBJ2-5; d_gene: TRBD1; CDR3nt: TGCGCCAGCAGCTTCGCCGACAGGGTAGAGACCCAGTACTTC; CDR3aa: CASSFADRVETQYF
abundance: few; v_gene: TRBV5-6; j_gene: TRBJ1-4; d_gene: NA; CDR3nt: TGTGCCAGCAGCCCAGGGCTATCGGCGGGTCCAACTAATGAAAAACTGTTTTTT; CDR3aa: CASSPGLSAGPTNEKLFF
abundance: few; v_gene: TRBV27; j_gene: TRBJ2-7; d_gene: NA; CDR3nt: TGTGCCAGCAGTTTCGGTCCAGGGGCCTACGAGCAGTACTTC; CDR3aa: CASSFGPGAYEQYF
abundance: NA; v_gene: TRBV7-2; j_gene: TRBJ1-1; d_gene: NA; CDR3nt: TGTGCCAGCCGCTGGCGGGGGAGGAGGATGAACACTGAAGCTTTCTTT; CDR3aa: CASRWRGRRMNTEAFF
abundance: NA; v_gene: TRBV19; j_gene: TRBJ2-1; d_gene: NA; CDR3nt: TGTGCCAGTAGTACCGACCTAGCGAGCTCCTACAATGAGCAGTTCTTC; CDR3aa: CASSTDLASSYNEQFF
abundance: once; v_gene: TRBV7-9; j_gene: TRBJ2-1; d_gene: TRBD2; CDR3nt: TGTGCCAGCAGCTTAGGGGGTGCACAGCGGGGCTACAATGAGCAGTTCTTC; CDR3aa: CASSLGGAQRGYNEQFF
abundance: many; v_gene: TRBV7-9; j_gene: TRBJ1-4; d_gene: TRBD1; CDR3nt: TGTGCCAGCAGCGCCCAGACAGGGGGAGACGAAAAACTGTTTTTT; CDR3aa: CASSAQTGGDEKLFF
abundance: many; v_gene: TRBV7-2; j_gene: TRBJ2-1; d_gene: TRBD2; CDR3nt: TGTGCCAGCAGCTATACTAGCGGGGGACACTACAATGAGCAGTTCTTC; CDR3aa: CASSYTSGGHYNEQFF
abundance: few; v_gene: TRBV6-2/TRBV6-3; j_gene: TRBJ1-5; d_gene: NA; CDR3nt: TGTGCCAGCAGTCCGGACACCCGTAATCAGCCCCAGCATTTT; CDR3aa: CASSPDTRNQPQHF
abundance: few; v_gene: TRBV7-6; j_gene: TRBJ2-1; d_gene: TRBD2; CDR3nt: TGTGCCAGCAGCTTATTGGGGCGGGGGGGCCTAAATGAGCAGTTCTTC; CDR3aa: CASSLLGRGGLNEQFF
abundance: NA; v_gene: TRBV27; j_gene: TRBJ2-1; d_gene: TRBD1; CDR3nt: TGTGCCAGCAGCCTGACAGGGTCTGATGAGCAGTTCTTC; CDR3aa: CASSLTGSDEQFF
abundance: once; v_gene: TRBV12-3/TRBV12-4; j_gene: TRBJ1-3; d_gene: NA; CDR3nt: TGTGCCAGCAGTTTTGGCAGAAACACCATATATTTT; CDR3aa: CASSFGRNTIYF
abundance: few; v_gene: TRBV7-9; j_gene: TRBJ2-5; d_gene: NA; CDR3nt: TGTGCCAGCAGCTTGGGACACAGGGCGGAGACCCAGTACTTC; CDR3aa: CASSLGHRAETQYF
abundance: NA; v_gene: TRBV10-3; j_gene: TRBJ2-7; d_gene: NA; CDR3nt: TGTGCCATCAGTGAGTCAAGGCAGGCGTCCTACGAGCAGTACTTC; CDR3aa: CAISESRQASYEQYF
abundance: many; v_gene: TRBV6-1; j_gene: TRBJ1-1; d_gene: TRBD1; CDR3nt: TGTGCCATCAGGGGGGGGACTGAAGCTTTCTTT; CDR3aa: CAIRGGTEAFF
abundance: NA; v_gene: TRBV4-1; j_gene: TRBJ2-1; d_gene: TRBD2; CDR3nt: TGCGCCAGCAGCCCAAAGCGGGGCAGCTCCTACAATGAGCAGTTCTTC; CDR3aa: CASSPKRGSSYNEQFF
abundance: NA; v_gene: TRBV7-6; j_gene: TRBJ2-2; d_gene: NA; CDR3nt: NA; CDR3aa: CASSLVAGGTNTGEQFF
abundance: many; v_gene: TRBV6-5; j_gene: TRBJ2-5; d_gene: TRBD2; CDR3nt: TGTGCCAGCAGTTGGTTAGCGGGGGTATGGGAGACCCAGTACTTC; CDR3aa: CASSWLAGVWETQYF
abundance: few; v_gene: TRBV19; j_gene: TRBJ2-3; d_gene: NA; CDR3nt: TGTGCCAGTACTACCGTGGACGGATTCTACACAGATACGCAGTATTTT; CDR3aa: CASTTVDGFYTDTQYF
abundance: NA; v_gene: TRBV18; j_gene: TRBJ2-1; d_gene: TRBD1; CDR3nt: TGTGCCAGCTCACAGAATGGACAGGGGGCATTCCTATCCTACAATGAGCAGTTCTTC; CDR3aa: CASSQNGQGAFLSYNEQFF
abundance: many; v_gene: TRBV7-8; j_gene: TRBJ2-6; d_gene: NA; CDR3nt: TGTGCCAGCAGTTTGGTACCTGGGGCCAACGTCCTGACTTTC; CDR3aa: CASSLVPGANVLTF
abundance: many; v_gene: TRBV7-9; j_gene: TRBJ1-2; d_gene: TRBD1; CDR3nt: TGTGCCAGCAGCTTTAAGGGGGCCGAGGGCTACACCTTC; CDR3aa: CASSFKGAEGYTF
abundance: many; v_gene: TRBV7-2; j_gene: TRBJ2-1; d_gene: TRBD1; CDR3nt: TGTGCCAGCAGCCCTGGACAGGGCAGCAATGAGCAGTTCTTC; CDR3aa: CASSPGQGSNEQFF
abundance: few; v_gene: TRBV5-6; j_gene: TRBJ1-1; d_gene: NA; CDR3nt: TGTGCCAGCAGCTTGGGGGTTGGCTCAGAAGCTTTCTTT; CDR3aa: CASSLGVGSEAFF
abundance: NA; v_gene: TRBV14; j_gene: TRBJ2-1; d_gene: NA; CDR3nt: TGTGCCAGCAGCCAGGTAGACAGAGGCAATGAGCAGTTCTTC; CDR3aa: CASSQVDRGNEQFF
abundance: few; v_gene: TRBV27; j_gene: TRBJ2-2; d_gene: TRBD2; CDR3nt: TGTGCCAGCAGTTTCCTTAGCGGGGGGGCCACCGGGGAGCTGTTTTTT; CDR3aa: CASSFLSGGATGELFF
abundance: NA; v_gene: TRBV7-9; j_gene: TRBJ1-1; d_gene: TRBD1; CDR3nt: TGTGCCAGCAAGAACAGGGGGAACACTGAAGCTTTCTTT; CDR3aa: CASKNRGNTEAFF
abundance: NA; v_gene: TRBV6-8; j_gene: TRBJ2-1; d_gene: TRBD2; CDR3nt: TGTGCCAGCGAATCTAGCGGGGTCGAGCAGTTCTTC; CDR3aa: CASESSGVEQFF
abundance: NA; v_gene: TRBV7-6; j_gene: TRBJ2-1; d_gene: TRBD2; CDR3nt: TGTGCCAGCAGCTTAGTCAGCGGGGAGGCTCATGAGCAGTTCTTC; CDR3aa: CASSLVSGEAHEQFF
abundance: once; v_gene: TRBV27; j_gene: TRBJ2-3; d_gene: NA; CDR3nt: TGTGCCAGCAGTCTCGGGTTCCCCACAGATACGCAGTATTTT; CDR3aa: CASSLGFPTDTQYF
abundance: NA; v_gene: TRBV10-2; j_gene: TRBJ1-5; d_gene: NA; CDR3nt: TGCGCCAGCAGTGAGTCGATCAGGGAGGTGAAACAGCCCCAGCATTTT; CDR3aa: CASSESIREVKQPQHF
abundance: NA; v_gene: TRBV2; j_gene: TRBJ2-3; d_gene: NA; CDR3nt: TGTGCCAACCAAACTAGGTCGGCGCAGTATTTT; CDR3aa: CANQTRSAQYF
abundance: few; v_gene: TRBV3-1; j_gene: TRBJ2-7; d_gene: NA; CDR3nt: TGTGCCAGCAGCCAAGATGCCCCAGGGGCTAGGGACTACGAGCAGTACTTC; CDR3aa: CASSQDAPGARDYEQYF
abundance: NA; v_gene: TRBV6-2/TRBV6-3; j_gene: TRBJ1-6; d_gene: NA; CDR3nt: TGTGCCAACATCCAGGACAGTCGGGGAAATTCACCCCTCCACTTT; CDR3aa: CANIQDSRGNSPLHF
abundance: few; v_gene: TRBV7-2; j_gene: TRBJ1-6; d_gene: NA; CDR3nt: TGTGCCAGCAGCTTAGACCCACTAGGCCTCAATTCACCCCTCCACTTT; CDR3aa: CASSLDPLGLNSPLHF
abundance: many; v_gene: TRBV7-2; j_gene: TRBJ2-7; d_gene: TRBD2; CDR3nt: TGTGCCAGCAGCTTAGAACTAGCGGGGGATGAGCAGTACTTC; CDR3aa: CASSLELAGDEQYF
abundance: many; v_gene: TRBV7-6; j_gene: TRBJ1-2; d_gene: NA; CDR3nt: TGTGCCAGCAGCCGCGTAGCCACAGTCCTCTATGGCTACACCTTC; CDR3aa: CASSRVATVLYGYTF
abundance: few; v_gene: TRBV29-1; j_gene: TRBJ2-2; d_gene: TRBD2; CDR3nt: TGCAGTGTTCGACTAGCGGATACCGGGGAGCTGTTTTTT; CDR3aa: CSVRLADTGELFF
abundance: NA; v_gene: TRBV12-3/TRBV12-4; j_gene: TRBJ2-7; d_gene: TRBD2; CDR3nt: TGTGCCAGCAGTTTGCCTAGCGGGGGCCCTACCCGCTACGAGCAGTACTTC; CDR3aa: CASSLPSGGPTRYEQYF
abundance: few; v_gene: TRBV15; j_gene: TRBJ2-1; d_gene: TRBD2; CDR3nt: TGTGCCACCAGAGCTAGCGGGGGGCACAATGAGCAGTTCTTC; CDR3aa: CATRASGGHNEQFF
abundance: few; v_gene: TRBV7-9; j_gene: TRBJ2-1; d_gene: TRBD2; CDR3nt: TGTGCCAGCAGCTTAGTAACTAGCGGCCACCACTATTCCTACAATGAGCAGTTCTTC; CDR3aa: CASSLVTSGHHYSYNEQFF
abundance: NA; v_gene: TRBV19; j_gene: TRBJ1-4; d_gene: NA; CDR3nt: TGTGCCAGTAGCTACCCACCGGGGGCGGATGAAAAACTGTTTTTT; CDR3aa: CASSYPPGADEKLFF
abundance: NA; v_gene: TRBV28; j_gene: TRBJ1-3; d_gene: NA; CDR3nt: TGTGCCAGCAGTTTGAGGGCAGACTCTGGAAACACCATATATTTT; CDR3aa: CASSLRADSGNTIYF
abundance: NA; v_gene: TRBV20-1; j_gene: TRBJ2-3; d_gene: TRBD1; CDR3nt: TGCAGTGCCTATGGGACAGGGTGGCAGCCAGATACGCAGTATTTT; CDR3aa: CSAYGTGWQPDTQYF
abundance: few; v_gene: TRBV19; j_gene: TRBJ2-1; d_gene: NA; CDR3nt: TGTGCCAGTATTCGGGGAGATGAGCAGTTCTTC; CDR3aa: CASIRGDEQFF
abundance: few; v_gene: TRBV12-3/TRBV12-4; j_gene: TRBJ1-4; d_gene: NA; CDR3nt: TGTGCCAGCACCCGCAATAAGGGAAAACTGTTTTTT; CDR3aa: CASTRNKGKLFF
abundance: NA; v_gene: TRBV7-9; j_gene: TRBJ2-7; d_gene: TRBD1; CDR3nt: TGTGCCCTATACGGGACAGGAAACTACGAGCAGTACTTC; CDR3aa: CALYGTGNYEQYF
abundance: NA; v_gene: TRBV27; j_gene: TRBJ2-1; d_gene: NA; CDR3nt: TGTGCCAGCAGTCCGCAAGGGCTCGGTGAGCAGTTCTTC; CDR3aa: CASSPQGLGEQFF
abundance: NA; v_gene: TRBV9; j_gene: TRBJ2-1; d_gene: NA; CDR3nt: TGTGCCAGCAGCGTAGGCTATGGGGCCTCCTACAATGAGCAGTTCTTC; CDR3aa: CASSVGYGASYNEQFF
abundance: NA; v_gene: TRBV20-1; j_gene: TRBJ2-3; d_gene: TRBD2; CDR3nt: TGCAGTGCTAGAGGAGGGACTAGCGGGGGGGGTTGGGATACGCAGTATTTT; CDR3aa: CSARGGTSGGGWDTQYF
abundance: many; v_gene: TRBV7-8; j_gene: TRBJ2-3; d_gene: TRBD1; CDR3nt: TGTGCCAGCAGCTCCATTACAGGGGGTTTGACAGATACGCAGTATTTT; CDR3aa: CASSSITGGLTDTQYF
abundance: many; v_gene: TRBV7-6; j_gene: TRBJ2-3; d_gene: NA; CDR3nt: TGTGCCAGCAGCTTAAGGGCCTTGGGGGTTGCAGATACGCAGTATTTT; CDR3aa: CASSLRALGVADTQYF
abundance: many; v_gene: TRBV7-8; j_gene: TRBJ2-3; d_gene: TRBD1; CDR3nt: TGTGCCAGCAGCTTATATGGACAGGGCCCAGATACGCAGTATTTT; CDR3aa: CASSLYGQGPDTQYF
abundance: NA; v_gene: TRBV5-4; j_gene: TRBJ1-3; d_gene: NA; CDR3nt: TGTGCCAGCAGCTCAGGGGAATCGGGAAACACCATATATTTT; CDR3aa: CASSSGESGNTIYF
abundance: few; v_gene: TRBV19; j_gene: TRBJ1-2; d_gene: NA; CDR3nt: TGTGCCAGTAGCCCACCTGTGGGGGGAACAACTAACTATGGCTACACCTTC; CDR3aa: CASSPPVGGTTNYGYTF
abundance: once; v_gene: TRBV27; j_gene: TRBJ1-2; d_gene: TRBD1; CDR3nt: TGTGCCAGCAGTCAGGGGGCCTGGGTCTATGGCTACACCTTC; CDR3aa: CASSQGAWVYGYTF
abundance: NA; v_gene: TRBV10-2; j_gene: TRBJ2-5; d_gene: NA; CDR3nt: TGCGCCAGCACTTCGACAGTACAAGAGACCCAGTACTTC; CDR3aa: CASTSTVQETQYF
abundance: many; v_gene: TRBV6-1; j_gene: TRBJ1-1; d_gene: TRBD1; CDR3nt: TGTGCCAGCAGTAAGACAGGGGGCATGAACACTGAAGCTTTCTTT; CDR3aa: CASSKTGGMNTEAFF
abundance: many; v_gene: TRBV12-3/TRBV12-4; j_gene: TRBJ1-5; d_gene: TRBD1; CDR3nt: TGTGCCAGCAGTTTAGCATGGGAGGGAGGGGGCGGCCCAAATCAGCCCCAGCATTTT; CDR3aa: CASSLAWEGGGGPNQPQHF
abundance: few; v_gene: TRBV12-3/TRBV12-4; j_gene: TRBJ1-1; d_gene: NA; CDR3nt: TGTGCCAGCCTGGTTGGTGGCATTGGTTTTGATGAAGCTTTCTTT; CDR3aa: CASLVGGIGFDEAFF